This T cell receptor (beta chain) is from a study of shared clonotypes between healthy human individuals. As for the study in general: Researchers assigned three CD4 naive, three CD4 memory, two CD8 naive and one CD8 memory plate to each donor. Study outcomes and limitations: Among four donors, around 5% of naive CD4 clonotypes were found in common. Though the depth was large, rarefaction showed that sorted-subset sequencing was incomplete.

CD45RO-negative, CCR7-positively selected cells formed the naive CD8 fraction, excluding terminally differentiated effector memory CD45RA+ cells. Profiling relied on immunoSEQ multiplex PCR, and the TCRdb table lists in-frame clones only, not all of them. The sample comprises almost 700,000 clones, about 90% of which are singletons, and about 24% rests with the top ten. Deletions cut 0 bases from V and 7 bases from J, with 16 bases between. From germline, CDR1 is ENHRY and CDR2 SYGVKD. This CDR3 is built from 15 residues. Comment on this clone: Its antigen remains unknown.

This TCR was sampled from a man in his thirties or forties in good health. The specimen sequenced was naive CD8+ T cells sorted from blood. The chain links TRBV10-3 to TRBJ2-7, with D possibly called TRBD1 or TRBD2 (6 bases each). In nucleotides, the CDR3 is TGTGCCATCAGTGAGTCGGGGGGCATTTCAGGGGAGCAGTACTTC. Protein: CAISESGGISGEQYF.